Below, 28 T cell receptor beta chains from the same sample are listed, as sequenced in a study of siplizumab effects on memory and regulatory T cells. Profiling relied on immunoSEQ multiplex PCR, and the TCRdb table lists in-frame clones only, not all of them. The sample lists around 100,000 clones, 75% to 95% seen once, with under 0.15% in the top ten. The sequenced sample consisted of CD4+ T cells sorted from blood. The receptors here all came from a human donor in good health.

The rearrangement joins TRBV28 to TRBJ1-2, with 11 bases lining up with TRBD1. The CDR3 is 14 residues long. V lost 7 bases, J lost 7 bases, and 8 bases stayed unmatched. The germline gives CDR1 MDHEN, CDR2 SYDVKM. The CDR3 sequence is CASNTGQGAGGYTF. The CDR3, as DNA: TGTGCCAGCAACACAGGACAGGGGGCGGGTGGCTACACCTTC.

J is TRBJ1-4 and V is TRBV7-9; tentative D call: TRBD1 (5 bases). The CDR3 extends over 17 amino acids. The germline CDR1 and CDR2 sequences are SEHNR and FQNEAQ (reference sequence). V was pared by 1 base and J by 7 bases, with 19 bases between. The CDR3 sequence is CASSLGSSGTGGEKLFF. Here the CDR3 DNA reads TGTGCCAGCAGCTTAGGATCTTCGGGCACTGGGGGTGAAAAACTGTTTTTT.

V and J are TRBV28 and TRBJ2-7; 14 bases are a match to TRBD2. Germline trimming cut 5 bases from V and 3 bases from J; bases unmatched to any gene: 9. The CDR3 sequence is 17 residues long. The germline V gene has CDR1 MDHEN and CDR2 SYDVKM. DNA of the CDR3: TGTGCCAGCAGTGCCGGGACTAGCGGGGGCCTCCTCTACGAGCAGTACTTC. Its protein product is CASSAGTSGGLLYEQYF.

This chain uses TRBV29-1 with TRBJ1-1; D is uncertain. The CDR3 consists of 13 residues. Trimming removed 3 bases from V and 0 bases from J, with 8 bases in between. CDR1 and CDR2 (germline): SQVTM, ANQGSEA. The CDR3 DNA reads as TGCAGCGTTGATAACAGCGTGAACACTGAAGCTTTCTTT. Translating gives CSVDNSVNTEAFF.

The V gene is TRBV11-3, the J gene TRBJ2-3; D tentatively fits TRBD1 or TRBD2 (5 bases each). The CDR3 length is 16 residues. Trimming cost V 2 bases and J 6 bases, with 18 bases left between them. Per germline, CDR1 SGHNT and CDR2 YENEEA. CDR3 DNA sequence: TGTGCCAGCAGCTTATCCGGGGCCGCATCGTGGGATACGCAGTATTTT. Translated: CASSLSGAASWDTQYF.

This chain joins TRBV12-5 and TRBJ2-3, with 11 bases that match TRBD2. The CDR3 extends over 18 amino acids. The V gene end was trimmed by 5 bases and the J gene end by 2 bases; junction bases not matched to a gene: 12. Germline V gives CDR1 LGHNT, CDR2 FRNRAP. The CDR3 DNA follows: TGTGCTAGTGGTCCGGGACTAGCGGTACCTCTTAACACAGATACGCAGTATTTT. Translation gives CASGPGLAVPLNTDTQYF.

The rearrangement uses TRBV18 and TRBJ2-2, with a possible D match to TRBD2 (5 bases). Looked up from germline, CDR1 is KGHSH and CDR2 is LQKENI. The V and J ends lost 4 bases and 1 base respectively, with 10 bases between them. The CDR3 covers 15 residues. CDR3 protein: CASSLQSGNTGELFF. The CDR3 nucleotides are TGTGCCAGCTCACTCCAGAGCGGGAACACCGGGGAGCTGTTTTTT.

J is TRBJ1-2 and V is TRBV28; 7 bases align to TRBD1. Germline V gene sequence: CDR1 MDHEN, CDR2 SYDVKM. CDR3 length: 15 residues. V dropped 5 bases and J dropped 5; count of bases not matched to a gene: 11. Here the CDR3 DNA reads TGTGCCAGCAGTCACCAAGGACAGGCTTCTTATGGCTACACCTTC. It is translated as CASSHQGQASYGYTF.

The chain employs TRBV10-3 and TRBJ2-5; 7 nucleotides agree with TRBD1. The CDR3 has 14 amino acids. The junction had 4 bases not matched to a gene; V was cut back by 3 bases and J by 3 bases. The V gene's germline CDR1 is ENHRY and CDR2 SYGVKD. The CDR3 nucleotides are TGTGCCATCAGTGAAGGACAGGCTAAAGAGACCCAGTACTTC. Translated, it gives CAISEGQAKETQYF.

V gene TRBV28 combines with J gene TRBJ1-5; no firm D call. Trimming cost V 5 bases and J 5 bases, with 16 bases left between them. Germline CDR1 reads MDHEN; CDR2 reads SYDVKM. This CDR3 region has 15 residues. The CDR3 DNA reads TGTGCCAGCAGTCCCAGCGCAAGATACTATCAGCCCCAGCATTTT. Its protein is CASSPSARYYQPQHF.

This clone showed up just once. J is TRBJ2-3 and V is TRBV9, with no clear D. Germline CDR1 SGDLS, CDR2 YYNGEE. This CDR3 has 12 amino acids. The germline V and J ends were trimmed by 0 bases and 12 bases, with 11 bases remaining between them. The CDR3 coding sequence is TGTGCCAGCAGCGTAGTGTATGGGGATCAGTATTTT. Its translation: CASSVVYGDQYF.

The J gene is TRBJ2-1, the V gene TRBV5-4; D gene unclear. Germline V gene sequence: CDR1 SGHNT, CDR2 YYREEE (reference sequence). The length of the CDR3 is 13 residues. Trimming took off 7 bases at V and 9 bases at J, with 17 bases between the two ends. CDR3: CASATGRWGEQFF. In DNA, the CDR3 is TGTGCCAGCGCAACCGGACGGTGGGGTGAGCAGTTCTTC.

The chain uses TRBV7-2 and TRBJ2-3, with 15 bases identical to TRBD2. Trimming cost V 3 bases and J 3 bases; bases outside gene matches: 1. The CDR3 loop spans 16 amino acids. The germline gives CDR1 SGHTA, CDR2 FQGNSA. This CDR3 reads CASSLGLAGGTDTQYF. The CDR3 nucleotides read TGTGCCAGCAGCTTGGGACTAGCGGGGGGAACAGATACGCAGTATTTT.

The chain links TRBV4-1 to TRBJ2-7, with TRBD2 matching over 8 bases. The CDR3 loop spans 15 amino acids. V was clipped by 1 base and J by 1 base; unmatched bases: 3. The germline V gene has CDR1 MGHRA and CDR2 YSYEKL. The CDR3 DNA reads as TGCGCCAGCAGCCAAGCATCTAGCGGGTCCTACGAGCAGTACTTC. This codes for CASSQASSGSYEQYF.

CDR3 sequence: CASSLVGTGYTF. The CDR3 DNA is TGTGCCAGCAGCTTAGTAGGGACTGGCTACACCTTC. The chain carries TRBV7-2 and TRBJ1-2; perhaps TRBD1 as D (5 bases). Germline values: CDR1 SGHTA, CDR2 FQGNSA. Trimming stripped 1 base from V and 7 bases from J, with 7 bases between. The CDR3 contains 12 residues.

The V and J genes are TRBV28 and TRBJ1-2; TRBD1 aligns across 8 bases. V lost 5 bases and J lost 8; bases outside the gene matches: 4. Germline lookup yields CDR1 MDHEN and CDR2 SYDVKM. This CDR3 is built from 12 residues. CDR3 amino acids: CASSQGDRGYTF. In nucleotides, the CDR3 is TGTGCCAGCAGTCAAGGGGACAGGGGCTACACCTTC.

The chain has TRBV7-2 and TRBJ2-2; D is perhaps TRBD1 or TRBD2 (6 bases each). V lost 3 bases to trimming and J lost 8 bases, with 10 bases between them. The CDR3 runs to 13 residues. CDR1 is SGHTA, CDR2 FQGNSA, per germline. The CDR3 bases are TGTGCCAGCAGCTTCCAGGGGAGGGGGGAGCTGTTTTTT. It specifies CASSFQGRGELFF.

The V call is TRBV7-9, the J call TRBJ1-1; D might be TRBD1 (6 bases). Per germline, CDR1 SEHNR and CDR2 FQNEAQ (reference sequence). The ends were cut back, 0 bases at V and 4 bases at J, with 15 bases in the middle. This CDR3 contains 16 residues. In DNA form, the CDR3 reads TGTGCCAGCAGCTTAGCGGGAAACAGGGCGGGCACTGAAGCTTTCTTT. Protein product: CASSLAGNRAGTEAFF.

This clone was detected once. The V and J genes are TRBV12-5 and TRBJ2-2; D remains unclear. CDR3 length equals 13 residues. Germline V gene lookup returns CDR1 LGHNT and CDR2 FRNRAP. The V gene lost 4 bases and the J gene lost 3 bases, with 6 bases spanning the gap. CDR3: CASGSPDTGELFF. In DNA, the CDR3 is TGTGCTAGTGGTTCGCCCGACACCGGGGAGCTGTTTTTT. The whole variable domain, filled in from reference TRBV12-5 and TRBJ2-2, reads DARVTQTPRHKVTEMGQEVTMRCQPILGHNTVFWYRQTMMQGLELLAYFRNRAPLDDSGMPKDRFSAEMPDATLATLKIQPSEPRDSAVYFCASGSPDTGELFFGEGSRLTVL.

This chain uses TRBV4-1 with TRBJ2-1; TRBD2 matches at 10 bases. Germline V gene data show CDR1 as MGHRA and CDR2 as YSYEKL. There are 18 residues in the CDR3. J gave up 4 bases and V 3 bases, and 12 bases lay outside the gene matches. CDR3 bases: TGCGCCAGCAGCCAGACGCTGGCTAGCGGGGGCGTGTACAATGAGCAGTTCTTC. It translates to CASSQTLASGGVYNEQFF.

The chain is built from TRBV28 and TRBJ1-4; unclear D gene. Deletions cut 3 bases from V and 8 bases from J, with 10 bases between. Looked up from germline, CDR1 is MDHEN and CDR2 is SYDVKM. The CDR3 runs 13 residues. CDR3 loop: CASSFFGREKLFF. The CDR3 coding sequence is TGTGCCAGCAGTTTTTTTGGCAGAGAAAAACTGTTTTTT.

The chain employs TRBV5-1 and TRBJ1-6; D perhaps matches TRBD1 (5 bases). Germline CDR1 SGHRS, CDR2 YFSETQ. The CDR3 has 15 residues. The V gene lost 0 bases and the J gene lost 7 bases, with 11 bases spanning the gap. The DNA for the CDR3 is TGCGCCAGCAGCTTGGCAGCAGGGTACAATTCACCCCTCCACTTT. It specifies CASSLAAGYNSPLHF.

V and J are TRBV28 and TRBJ1-5, with D hard to call. The CDR3 covers 11 residues. V lost 4 bases, J lost 9 bases, and 7 bases lay in between. In germline, CDR1 is MDHEN, CDR2 SYDVKM. The CDR3, as DNA: TGTGCCAGCAGTTCAGACGGGCCCCAGCATTTT. Translation gives CASSSDGPQHF.

In this sample, this clone turned up a few times. The chain carries TRBV7-3 and TRBJ1-2; no definite D call. Germline V gene sequence: CDR1 SGHTA, CDR2 FQGTGA. This CDR3 has 15 amino acids. Trimming stripped 2 bases from V and 7 bases from J, with 17 bases between. The DNA for the CDR3 is TGTGCCAGCAGCTTAGATTCGGGAGGCCGGGGTGGCTACACCTTC. It encodes CASSLDSGGRGGYTF.

This clone was observed a single time. V gene TRBV6-4 combines with J gene TRBJ1-2; D may be TRBD1 (6 bases). Deletions cut 5 bases from V and 4 bases from J, with 17 bases between. CDR1 and CDR2 from the germline V gene are MRHNA and SNTAGT. The CDR3 length is 15 residues. The CDR3 reads CASSPNSRGAYGYTF. As DNA, the CDR3 is TGTGCCAGCAGTCCTAATAGCAGGGGAGCCTATGGCTACACCTTC.

In DNA form, the CDR3 reads TGTGCCAGCAGTTTAATCGGGGGCCCGTCCTACGAGCAGTACTTC. Its protein product is CASSLIGGPSYEQYF. The chain is built from TRBV28 and TRBJ2-7, with D perhaps given as TRBD1 or TRBD2 (6 bases each). The CDR3 runs 15 residues. Germline V CDR1 and CDR2: MDHEN, SYDVKM. V lost 2 bases and J 1 base, leaving 12 bases between the germline ends.

The chain uses TRBV19 and TRBJ1-5; D is possibly TRBD1 (6 bases). CDR1 and CDR2 from the germline V gene are LNHDA and SQIVND (reference sequence). The CDR3 sequence is 15 residues long. V gave up 5 bases and J gave up 1 base, with 12 bases separating them. The CDR3, as DNA: TGTGCCAGTAGTTTACAGGGCGTCAGCAATCAGCCCCAGCATTTT. This sequence encodes CASSLQGVSNQPQHF.

V gene TRBV5-4 combines with J gene TRBJ2-5, with 12 bases matching TRBD2. J lost 1 base, V lost 5 bases, and 9 bases had no gene match. This CDR3 is 17 amino acids long. The germline gives CDR1 SGHNT, CDR2 YYREEE (reference sequence). CDR3 amino acids: CASSLDPSGGAQETQYF. DNA for the CDR3: TGTGCCAGCAGTCTCGACCCTAGCGGGGGGGCCCAAGAGACCCAGTACTTC.